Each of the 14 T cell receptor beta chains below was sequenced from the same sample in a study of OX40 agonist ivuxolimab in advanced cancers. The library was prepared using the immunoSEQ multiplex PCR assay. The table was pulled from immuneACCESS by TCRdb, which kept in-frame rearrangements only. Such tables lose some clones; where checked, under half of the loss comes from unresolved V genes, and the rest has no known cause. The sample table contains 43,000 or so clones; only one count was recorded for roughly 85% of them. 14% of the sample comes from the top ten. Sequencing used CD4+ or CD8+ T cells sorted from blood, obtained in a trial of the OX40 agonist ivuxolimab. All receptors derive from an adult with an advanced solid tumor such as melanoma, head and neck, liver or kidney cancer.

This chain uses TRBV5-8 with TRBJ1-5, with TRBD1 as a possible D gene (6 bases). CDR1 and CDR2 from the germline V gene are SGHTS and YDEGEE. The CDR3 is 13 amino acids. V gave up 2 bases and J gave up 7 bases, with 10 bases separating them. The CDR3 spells CASSFRGGQPQHF. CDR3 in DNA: TGTGCCAGCAGCTTCAGGGGCGGACAGCCCCAGCATTTT.

The CDR3 bases are TGTGCCAGCTCACCACCGGTCGCGGGAGGGTCCCACGAGCAGTACTTC. Translated, it gives CASSPPVAGGSHEQYF. This chain links TRBV18 with TRBJ2-7; 9 bases are a match to TRBD2. The CDR3 contains 16 residues. Losses at the gene ends were 0 bases for V and 5 bases for J; bases not matched to a gene: 8. In germline, CDR1 is KGHSH, CDR2 LQKENI.

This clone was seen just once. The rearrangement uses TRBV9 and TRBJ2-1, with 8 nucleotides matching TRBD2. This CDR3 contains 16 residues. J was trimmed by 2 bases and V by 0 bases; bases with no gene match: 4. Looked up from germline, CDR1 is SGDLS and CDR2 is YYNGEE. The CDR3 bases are TGTGCCAGCAGCGTAGGACTAGCGTTAACCTACAATGAGCAGTTCTTC. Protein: CASSVGLALTYNEQFF.

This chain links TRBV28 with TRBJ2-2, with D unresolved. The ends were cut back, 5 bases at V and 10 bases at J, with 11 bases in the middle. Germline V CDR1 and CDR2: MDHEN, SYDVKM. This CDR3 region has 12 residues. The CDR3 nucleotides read TGTGCCAGCAGTCCCCTAGTCAAGGAGCTGTTTTTT. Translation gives CASSPLVKELFF.

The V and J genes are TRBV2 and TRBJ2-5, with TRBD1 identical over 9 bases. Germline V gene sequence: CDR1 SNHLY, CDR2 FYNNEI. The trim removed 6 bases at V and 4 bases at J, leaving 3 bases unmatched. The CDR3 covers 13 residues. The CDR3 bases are TGTGCCAGCAGAACACAGGGGGCAGAGACCCAGTACTTC. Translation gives CASRTQGAETQYF.

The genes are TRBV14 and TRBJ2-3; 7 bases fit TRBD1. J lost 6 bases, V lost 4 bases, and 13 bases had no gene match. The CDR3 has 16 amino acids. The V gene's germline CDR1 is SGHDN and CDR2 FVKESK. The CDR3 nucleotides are TGTGCCAGCAGCCCCGGTCCCGGGACAGTGGCCGATACGCAGTATTTT. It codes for CASSPGPGTVADTQYF.

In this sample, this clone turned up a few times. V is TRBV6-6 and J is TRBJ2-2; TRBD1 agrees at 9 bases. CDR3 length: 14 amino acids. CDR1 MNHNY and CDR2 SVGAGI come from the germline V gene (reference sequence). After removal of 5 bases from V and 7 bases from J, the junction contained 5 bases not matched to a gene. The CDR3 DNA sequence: TGTGCCAGCAGTGCGACAGGGGGAAGCGGGGAGCTGTTTTTT. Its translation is CASSATGGSGELFF.

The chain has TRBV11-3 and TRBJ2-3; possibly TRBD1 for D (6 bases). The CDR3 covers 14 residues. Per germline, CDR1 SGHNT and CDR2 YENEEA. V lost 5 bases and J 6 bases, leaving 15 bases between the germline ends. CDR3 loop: CASSERGGEDTQYF. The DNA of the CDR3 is TGTGCCAGCAGCGAAAGAGGGGGAGAGGATACGCAGTATTTT.

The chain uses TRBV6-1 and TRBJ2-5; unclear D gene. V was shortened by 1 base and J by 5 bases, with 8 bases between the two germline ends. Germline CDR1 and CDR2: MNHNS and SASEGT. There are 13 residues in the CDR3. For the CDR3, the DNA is TGTGCCAGCAGTGAAGAACCCCGGGAGACCCAGTACTTC. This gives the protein CASSEEPRETQYF.

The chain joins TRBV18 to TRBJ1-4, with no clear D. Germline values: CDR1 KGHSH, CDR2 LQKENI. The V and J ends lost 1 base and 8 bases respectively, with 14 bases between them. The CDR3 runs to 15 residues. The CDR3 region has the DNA TGTGCCAGCTCACCACACCCCCAGGTCCCGGAAAAACTGTTTTTT. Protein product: CASSPHPQVPEKLFF.

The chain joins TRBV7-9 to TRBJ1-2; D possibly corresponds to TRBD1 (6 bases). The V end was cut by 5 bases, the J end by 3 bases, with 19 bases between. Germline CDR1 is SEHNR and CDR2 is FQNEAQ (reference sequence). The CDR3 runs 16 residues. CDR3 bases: TGTGCCAGCAGCAAGACACTAGGACAGTTGGACTATGGCTACACCTTC. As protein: CASSKTLGQLDYGYTF.

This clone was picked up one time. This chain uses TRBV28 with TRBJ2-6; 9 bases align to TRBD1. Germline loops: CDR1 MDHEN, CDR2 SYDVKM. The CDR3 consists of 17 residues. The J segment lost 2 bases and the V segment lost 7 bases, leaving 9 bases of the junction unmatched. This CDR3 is CASMAGQGVPGANVLTF. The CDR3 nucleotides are TGTGCCAGCATGGCGGGACAGGGTGTCCCTGGGGCCAACGTCCTGACTTTC.

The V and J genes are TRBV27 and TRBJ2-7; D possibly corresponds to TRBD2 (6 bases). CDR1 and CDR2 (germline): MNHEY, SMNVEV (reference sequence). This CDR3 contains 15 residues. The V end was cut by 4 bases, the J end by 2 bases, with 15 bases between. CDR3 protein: CASSSPSVTAYEQYF. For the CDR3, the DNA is TGTGCCAGCAGTTCCCCTAGCGTGACTGCCTACGAGCAGTACTTC.

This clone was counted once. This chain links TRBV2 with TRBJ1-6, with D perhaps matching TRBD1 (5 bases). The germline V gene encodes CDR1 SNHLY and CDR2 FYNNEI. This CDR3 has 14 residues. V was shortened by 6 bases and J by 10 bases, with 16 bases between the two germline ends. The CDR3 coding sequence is TGTGCCAGCAGCGCCGTCCGGGGGGGATCACCCCTCCACTTT. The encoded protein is CASSAVRGGSPLHF.